This entry is about one TCR beta chain. Its antigen is unidentified. Assay used: immunoSEQ multiplex PCR; TCRdb lists only in-frame clones, some missing. The sample has roughly 270,000 clones; 90% to 95% are singletons. The sample is drawn from a study of T cell responses to AZD1222 COVID-19 vaccine. General study findings and limits: Targeting of unmutated variant regions was reportedly seen in nearly half of spike-specific TCRs.

This receptor was obtained from an adult who received the AZD1222 COVID-19 vaccine. Material: peripheral blood, obtained 28 days after the second AZD1222 dose.

The CDR3 DNA is TGTGCCAGCAGTTTCCAGGGTTTCCGGTATGGCTACACCTTC. Its translation is CASSFQGFRYGYTF. The chain has TRBV28 and TRBJ1-2, with D perhaps matching TRBD1 (5 bases). The CDR3 covers 14 residues. Germline CDR1 MDHEN, CDR2 SYDVKM. Trimming removed 3 bases at V and 5 bases at J, with 13 bases between.